This T cell receptor beta chain was documented in a study of shared clonotypes between healthy human individuals. This CDR3 is built from 16 residues. V was pared by 6 bases and J by 5 bases, with 20 bases between. Per the germline V gene, CDR1 is SGHVS and CDR2 is FQNEAQ. Cells designated naive CD8 were CD45RO-negative and were positively selected for CCR7, with terminally differentiated effector memory CD45RA+ cells excluded. The data were produced by immunoSEQ multiplex PCR, yet TCRdb's version contains in-frame clones alone and is incomplete. Of roughly 770,000 clones listed, about 96% are singletons.

The clonotype comes from a man aged 30 to 45 in good health. Sequenced input: naive CD8+ T cells sorted from blood. The V and J genes are TRBV7-8 and TRBJ1-5; TRBD1 might be the D (5 bases). As DNA, the CDR3 is TGTGCCAGCAGTACCCCAGGGACTCCTTCTCATCAGCCCCAGCATTTT. This translates into CASSTPGTPSHQPQHF. Combining the CDR3 with reference TRBV7-8 and TRBJ1-5 gives the whole variable domain GAGVSQSPRYKVAKRGQDVALRCDPISGHVSLFWYQQALGQGPEFLTYFQNEAQLDKSGLPSDRFFAERPEGSVSTLKIQRTQQEDSAVYLCASSTPGTPSHQPQHFGDGTRLSIL.